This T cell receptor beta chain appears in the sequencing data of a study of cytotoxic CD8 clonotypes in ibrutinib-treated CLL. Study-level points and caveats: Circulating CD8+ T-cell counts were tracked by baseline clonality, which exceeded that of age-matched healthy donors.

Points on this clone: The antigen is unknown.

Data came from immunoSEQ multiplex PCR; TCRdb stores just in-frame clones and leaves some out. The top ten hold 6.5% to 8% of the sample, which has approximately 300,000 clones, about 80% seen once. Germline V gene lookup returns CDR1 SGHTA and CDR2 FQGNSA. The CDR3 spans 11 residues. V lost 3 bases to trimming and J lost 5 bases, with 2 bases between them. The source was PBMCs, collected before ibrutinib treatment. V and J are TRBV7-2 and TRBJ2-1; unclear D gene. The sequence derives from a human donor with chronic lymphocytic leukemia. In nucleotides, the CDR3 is TGTGCCAGCAGCTTCAACAATGAGCAGTTCTTC. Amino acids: CASSFNNEQFF.